Here is one T cell receptor beta chain with its context. This specimen comes from a study of blood T cell repertoires in COVID-19. Overall study context: COVID-19 samples collected from the United States, Italy and Spain covered acute and convalescent phases.

Germline CDR1 and CDR2: LGHDT and YNNKEL (reference sequence). V dropped 10 bases and J dropped 7; count of bases not matched to a gene: 15. The CDR3 runs 15 residues. Sequencing used immunoSEQ multiplex PCR; TCRdb keeps in-frame clones, though not all of them. This sample has roughly 200,000 clones; approximately 86% occur once, and the top ten carry more than 4%. Material for sequencing was PBMCs or T cells enriched from blood (not recorded which). V is TRBV3-1 (or the pseudogene TRBV3-2) and J is TRBJ2-1; 8 bases map to TRBD2. This clonotype was sampled from a woman between 55 and 75 years old with acute COVID-19. The CDR3 region has the DNA TGTGCCACCCAGAGGGGGAGCGGGAGTAAAAATGAGCAGTTCTTC. This sequence encodes CATQRGSGSKNEQFF.